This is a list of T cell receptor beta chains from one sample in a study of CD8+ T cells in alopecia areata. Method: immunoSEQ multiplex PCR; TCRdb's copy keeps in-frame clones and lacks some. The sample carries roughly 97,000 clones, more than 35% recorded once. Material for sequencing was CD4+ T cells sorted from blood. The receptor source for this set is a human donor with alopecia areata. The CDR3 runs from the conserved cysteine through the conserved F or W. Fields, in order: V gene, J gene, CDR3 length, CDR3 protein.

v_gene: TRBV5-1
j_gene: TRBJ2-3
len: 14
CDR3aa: CASSLASATDTQYF

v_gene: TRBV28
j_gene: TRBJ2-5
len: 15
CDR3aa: CASSRTGGAVETQYF

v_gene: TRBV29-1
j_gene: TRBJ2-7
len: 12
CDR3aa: CSVGRGANEQYF

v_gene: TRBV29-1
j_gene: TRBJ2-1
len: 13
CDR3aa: CSVAGEFYNEQFF

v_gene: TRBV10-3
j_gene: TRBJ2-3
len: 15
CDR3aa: CAIRADRAGTDTQYF

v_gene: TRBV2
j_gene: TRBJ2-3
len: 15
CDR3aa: CASSHPGQKTDTQYF

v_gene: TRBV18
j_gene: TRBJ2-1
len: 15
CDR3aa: CASSPTGDAYNEQFF

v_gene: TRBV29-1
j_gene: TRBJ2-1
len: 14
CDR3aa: CSVPLHLGFNEQFF

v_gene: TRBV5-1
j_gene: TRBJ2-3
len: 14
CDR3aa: CASSIDLDLGTQYF

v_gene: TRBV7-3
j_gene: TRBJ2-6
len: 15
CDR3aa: CASSWTWEGANVLTF

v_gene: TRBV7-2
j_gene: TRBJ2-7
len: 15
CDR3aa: CASSTAGSASYEQYF

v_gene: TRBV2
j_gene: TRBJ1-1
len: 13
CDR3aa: CASNPRRDTEAFF

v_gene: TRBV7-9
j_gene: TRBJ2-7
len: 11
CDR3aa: CASSLNYEQYF

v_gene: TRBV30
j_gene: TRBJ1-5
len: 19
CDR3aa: CAWSVRRQGMERVNQPQHF

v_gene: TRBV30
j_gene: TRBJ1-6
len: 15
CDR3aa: CAWDDQPMTNSPLHF

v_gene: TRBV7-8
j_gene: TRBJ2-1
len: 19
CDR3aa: CASSLAPTSGGAGYNEQFF

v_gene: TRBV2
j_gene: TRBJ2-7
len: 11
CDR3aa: CASSDHYEQYF

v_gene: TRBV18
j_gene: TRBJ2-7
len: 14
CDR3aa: CASSPGTGPYEQYF

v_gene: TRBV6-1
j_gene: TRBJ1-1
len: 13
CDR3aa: CASRAGRNTEAFF

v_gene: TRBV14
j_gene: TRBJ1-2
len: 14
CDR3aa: CASSVSQVGYGYTF

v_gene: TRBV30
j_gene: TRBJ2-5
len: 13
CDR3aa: CAWSPTSEETQYF

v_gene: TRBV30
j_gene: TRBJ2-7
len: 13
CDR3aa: CACKGTGDYEQYF

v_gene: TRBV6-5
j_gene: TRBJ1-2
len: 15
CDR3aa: CASSNTRGTGGGYTF

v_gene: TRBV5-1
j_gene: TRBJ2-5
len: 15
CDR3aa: CASSPEAGNQETQYF

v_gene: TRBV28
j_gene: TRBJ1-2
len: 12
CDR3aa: CASRAVDYGYTF

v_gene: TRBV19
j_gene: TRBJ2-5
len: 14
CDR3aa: CASSIDGTVETQYF

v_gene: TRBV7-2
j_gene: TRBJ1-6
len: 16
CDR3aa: CASSYRGRGNNSPLHF

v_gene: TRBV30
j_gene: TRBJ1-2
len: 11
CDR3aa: CAWSVGQVDTF

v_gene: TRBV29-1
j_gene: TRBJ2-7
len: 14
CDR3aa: CSATGRAGSYEQYF

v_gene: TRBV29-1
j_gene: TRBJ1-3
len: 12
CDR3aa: CSVRTGLATIYF

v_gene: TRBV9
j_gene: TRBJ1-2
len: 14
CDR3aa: CASSVAAGGHGYTF

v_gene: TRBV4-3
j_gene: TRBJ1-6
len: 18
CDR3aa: CASSQEYHSSSYNSPLHF

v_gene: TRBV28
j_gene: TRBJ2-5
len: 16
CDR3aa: CASSSPGLAGAETQYF

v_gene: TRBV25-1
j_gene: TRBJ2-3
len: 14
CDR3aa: CASSEWGKTDTQYF

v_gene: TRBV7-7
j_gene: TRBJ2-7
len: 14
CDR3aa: CASSVSRDGYEQYF

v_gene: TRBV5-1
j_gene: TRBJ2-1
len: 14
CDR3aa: CASSLMSSYNEQFF

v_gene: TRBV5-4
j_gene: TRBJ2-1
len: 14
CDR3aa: CASSFGRQGQEQFF

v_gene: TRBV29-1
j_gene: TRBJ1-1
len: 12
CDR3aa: CSVQTDRAKAFF

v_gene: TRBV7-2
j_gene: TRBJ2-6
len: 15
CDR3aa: CASRPNSSGANVLTF

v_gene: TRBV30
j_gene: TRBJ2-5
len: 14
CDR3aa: CAWGLAGGWETQYF

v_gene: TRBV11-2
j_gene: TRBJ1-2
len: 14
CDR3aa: CASSLVGGAYGYTF

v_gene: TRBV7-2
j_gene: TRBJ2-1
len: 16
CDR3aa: CASRRAGTGGYNEQFF

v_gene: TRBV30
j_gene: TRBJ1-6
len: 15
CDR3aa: CAWSVRSSYNSPLHF

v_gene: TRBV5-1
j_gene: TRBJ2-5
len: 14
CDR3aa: CASSFQSNQETQYF

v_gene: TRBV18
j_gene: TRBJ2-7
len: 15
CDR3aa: CASSPGQGETYEQYF

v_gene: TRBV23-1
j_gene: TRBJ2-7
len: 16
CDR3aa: CASSQSGQGRHYEQYF

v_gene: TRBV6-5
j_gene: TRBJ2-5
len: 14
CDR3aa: CASSYSKGRETQYF

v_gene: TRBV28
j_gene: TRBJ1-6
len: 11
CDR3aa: CASLGEITLHF